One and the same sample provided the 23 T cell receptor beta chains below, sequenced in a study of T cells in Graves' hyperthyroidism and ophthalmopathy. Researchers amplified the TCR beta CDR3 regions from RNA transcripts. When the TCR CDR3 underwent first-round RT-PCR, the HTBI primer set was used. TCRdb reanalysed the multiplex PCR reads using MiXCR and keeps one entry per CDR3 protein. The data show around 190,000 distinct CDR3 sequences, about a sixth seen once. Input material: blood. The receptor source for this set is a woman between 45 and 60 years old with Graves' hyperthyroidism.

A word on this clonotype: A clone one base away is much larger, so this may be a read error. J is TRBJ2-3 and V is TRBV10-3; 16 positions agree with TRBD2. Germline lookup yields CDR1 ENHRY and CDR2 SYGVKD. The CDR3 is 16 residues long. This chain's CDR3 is CTIRPGLAGGEDTQYF. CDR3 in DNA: TGTACCATCAGGCCGGGACTAGCGGGAGGGGAAGATACGCAGTATTTT.

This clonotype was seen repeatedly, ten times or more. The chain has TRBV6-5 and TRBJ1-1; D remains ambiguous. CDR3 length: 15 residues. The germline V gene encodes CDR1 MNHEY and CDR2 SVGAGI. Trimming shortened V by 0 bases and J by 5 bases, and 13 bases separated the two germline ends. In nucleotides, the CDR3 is TGTGCCAGCAGTTACTCGGCGCGGGGAGAGACTGAAGCTTTCTTT. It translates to CASSYSARGETEAFF.

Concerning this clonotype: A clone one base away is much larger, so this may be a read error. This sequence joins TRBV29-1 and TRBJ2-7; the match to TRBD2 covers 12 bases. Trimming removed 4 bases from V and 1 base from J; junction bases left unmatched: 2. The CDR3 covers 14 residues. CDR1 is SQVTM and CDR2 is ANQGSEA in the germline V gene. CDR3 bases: TGCAGCGTTGGGGGACTAGCGGGTTCCTACGAGCAGTACTTC. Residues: CSVGGLAGSYEQYF.

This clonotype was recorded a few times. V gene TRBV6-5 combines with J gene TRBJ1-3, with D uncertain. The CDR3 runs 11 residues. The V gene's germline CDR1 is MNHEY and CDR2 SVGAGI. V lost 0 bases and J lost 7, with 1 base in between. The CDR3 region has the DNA TGTGCCAGCAGTTACTCGAACACCATATATTTT. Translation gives CASSYSNTIYF.

CDR3 sequence: CASSLVHYEQYF. CDR3 DNA: TGTGCCAGCAGCTTAGTTCACTACGAGCAGTACTTC. The chain couples TRBV11-2 to TRBJ2-7; D is undetermined. Per the germline V gene, CDR1 is SGHAT and CDR2 is FQNNGV. This CDR3 comprises 12 residues. Trimming cost V 1 base and J 3 bases, with 4 bases left between them.

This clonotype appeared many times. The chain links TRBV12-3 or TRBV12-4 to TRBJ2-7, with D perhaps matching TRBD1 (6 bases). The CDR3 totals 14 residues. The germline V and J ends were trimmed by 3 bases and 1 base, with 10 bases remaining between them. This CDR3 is CASSLGTRSYEQYF. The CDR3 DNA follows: TGTGCCAGCAGTTTGGGGACAAGGTCCTACGAGCAGTACTTC.

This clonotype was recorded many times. The CDR3 nucleotides read TGTGCCAGCAGTTTTGGCGGGAGGAATCAAGAGACCCAGTACTTC. It encodes CASSFGGRNQETQYF. V usage is TRBV28 and J usage is TRBJ2-5; 8 bases are a match to TRBD2. V shed 3 bases and J 2 bases; nucleotides not matched to a gene: 5. Germline CDR1 and CDR2: MDHEN and SYDVKM. CDR3 length: 15 amino acids.

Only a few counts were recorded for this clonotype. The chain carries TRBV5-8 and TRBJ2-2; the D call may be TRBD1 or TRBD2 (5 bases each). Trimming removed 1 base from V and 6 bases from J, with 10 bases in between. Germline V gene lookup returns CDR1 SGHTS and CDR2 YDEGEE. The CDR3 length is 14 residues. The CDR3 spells CASSLLQDSGELFF. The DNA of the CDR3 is TGTGCCAGCAGCTTGTTACAGGACTCCGGGGAGCTGTTTTTT. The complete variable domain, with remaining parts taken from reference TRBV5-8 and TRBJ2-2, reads EAGVTQSPTHLIKTRGQQATLRCSPISGHTSVYWYQQALGLGLQFLLWYDEGEERNRGNFPPRFSGRQFPNYSSELNVNALELEDSALYLCASSLLQDSGELFFGEGSRLTVL.

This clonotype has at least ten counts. In DNA form, the CDR3 reads TGCAGTGCTAGCCCCGGGACCTACGAGCAGTACTTC. Protein sequence: CSASPGTYEQYF. The chain joins TRBV20-1 to TRBJ2-7, with a tentative D call TRBD2 (5 bases). This CDR3 has 12 amino acids. Germline lookup yields CDR1 DFQATT and CDR2 SNEGSKA (reference sequence). The V gene lost 3 bases and the J gene lost 2 bases, with 8 bases spanning the gap.

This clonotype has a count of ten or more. This chain's CDR3 is CASSSPPVGEQYF. The CDR3 bases are TGTGCCAGCAGTTCACCCCCGGTCGGCGAGCAGTACTTC. The chain employs TRBV27 and TRBJ2-7, with D unresolved. Trimming shortened V by 4 bases and J by 6 bases, and 13 bases separated the two germline ends. This CDR3 is 13 amino acids long. Germline values: CDR1 MNHEY, CDR2 SMNVEV (reference sequence).

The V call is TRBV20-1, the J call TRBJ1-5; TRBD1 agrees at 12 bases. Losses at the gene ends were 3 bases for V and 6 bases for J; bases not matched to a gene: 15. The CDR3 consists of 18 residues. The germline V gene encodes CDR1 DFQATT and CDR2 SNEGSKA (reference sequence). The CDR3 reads CSASPPGQGAEIAQPQHF. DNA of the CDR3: TGCAGTGCTAGTCCCCCGGGACAGGGGGCGGAGATCGCTCAGCCCCAGCATTTT.

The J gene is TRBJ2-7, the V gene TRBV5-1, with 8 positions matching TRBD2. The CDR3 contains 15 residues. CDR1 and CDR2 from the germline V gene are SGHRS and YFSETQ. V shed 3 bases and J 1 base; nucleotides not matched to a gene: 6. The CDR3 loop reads CASSSRTSSSYEQYF. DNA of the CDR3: TGCGCCAGCAGCTCCCGGACTAGCTCGTCCTACGAGCAGTACTTC. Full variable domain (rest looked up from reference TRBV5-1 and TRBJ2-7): KAGVTQTPRYLIKTRGQQVTLSCSPISGHRSVSWYQQTPGQGLQFLFEYFSETQRNKGNFPGRFSGRQFSNSRSEMNVSTLELGDSALYLCASSSRTSSSYEQYFGPGTRLTVT.

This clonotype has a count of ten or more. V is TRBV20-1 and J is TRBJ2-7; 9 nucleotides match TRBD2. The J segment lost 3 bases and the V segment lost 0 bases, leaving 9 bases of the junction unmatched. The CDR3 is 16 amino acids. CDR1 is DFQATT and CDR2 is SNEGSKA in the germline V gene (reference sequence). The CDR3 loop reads CSARDVLAGGGYEQYF. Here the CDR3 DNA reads TGCAGTGCTAGAGATGTTTTGGCGGGAGGGGGCTACGAGCAGTACTTC.

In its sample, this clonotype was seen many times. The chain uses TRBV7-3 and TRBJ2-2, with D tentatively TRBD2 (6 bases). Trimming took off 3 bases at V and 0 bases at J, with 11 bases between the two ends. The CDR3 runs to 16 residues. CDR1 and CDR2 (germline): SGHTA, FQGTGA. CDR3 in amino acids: CASSLGGVANTGELFF. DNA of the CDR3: TGTGCCAGCAGCTTGGGCGGGGTCGCGAACACCGGGGAGCTGTTTTTT.

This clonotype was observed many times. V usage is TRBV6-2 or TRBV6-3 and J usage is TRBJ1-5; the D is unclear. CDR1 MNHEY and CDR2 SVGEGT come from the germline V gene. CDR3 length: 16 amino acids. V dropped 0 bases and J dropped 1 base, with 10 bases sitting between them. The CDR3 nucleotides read TGTGCCAGCAGTTACTCGAAGGGCTCCAGCAATCAGCCCCAGCATTTT. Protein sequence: CASSYSKGSSNQPQHF.

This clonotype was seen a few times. This CDR3 is CASSFMFFEQYF. The CDR3 DNA sequence: TGTGCCAGCAGTTTTATGTTCTTCGAGCAGTACTTC. The chain recombines TRBV12-3 or TRBV12-4 with TRBJ2-7; D uncertain. This CDR3 has 12 amino acids. The V end lost 3 bases, the J end lost 6 bases, and 9 bases lay between the germline ends.

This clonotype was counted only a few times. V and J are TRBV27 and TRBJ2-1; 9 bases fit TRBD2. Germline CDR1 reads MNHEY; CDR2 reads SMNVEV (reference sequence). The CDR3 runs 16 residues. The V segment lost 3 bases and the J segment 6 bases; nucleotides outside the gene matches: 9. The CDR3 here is CASSLFPGLARNEQFF. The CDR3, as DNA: TGTGCCAGCAGTTTGTTCCCGGGACTAGCCCGCAATGAGCAGTTCTTC.

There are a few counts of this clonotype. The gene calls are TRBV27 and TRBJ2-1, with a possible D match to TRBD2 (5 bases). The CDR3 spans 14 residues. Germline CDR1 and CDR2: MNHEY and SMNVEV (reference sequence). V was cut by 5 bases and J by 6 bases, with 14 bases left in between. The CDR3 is CASSQLEASNEQFF. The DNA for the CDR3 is TGTGCCAGCAGTCAACTAGAAGCCTCCAATGAGCAGTTCTTC.

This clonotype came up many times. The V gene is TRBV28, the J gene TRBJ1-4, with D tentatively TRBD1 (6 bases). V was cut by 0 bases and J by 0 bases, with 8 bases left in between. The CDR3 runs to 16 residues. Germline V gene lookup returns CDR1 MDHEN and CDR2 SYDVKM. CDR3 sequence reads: CASSLWGTTTNEKLFF. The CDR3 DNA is TGTGCCAGCAGTTTATGGGGGACAACAACTAATGAAAAACTGTTTTTT.

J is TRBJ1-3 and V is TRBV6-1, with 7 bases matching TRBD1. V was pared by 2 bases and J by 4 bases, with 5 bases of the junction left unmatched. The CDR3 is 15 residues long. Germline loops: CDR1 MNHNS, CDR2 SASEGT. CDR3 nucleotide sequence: TGTGCCAGCAGTGAAAACAGGGGCTCGGGAAACACCATATATTTT. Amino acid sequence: CASSENRGSGNTIYF.

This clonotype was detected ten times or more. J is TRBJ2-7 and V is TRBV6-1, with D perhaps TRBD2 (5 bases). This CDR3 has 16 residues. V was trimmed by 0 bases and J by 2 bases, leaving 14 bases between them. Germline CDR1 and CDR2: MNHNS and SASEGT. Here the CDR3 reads CASSEARARAAYEQYF. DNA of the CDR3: TGTGCCAGCAGTGAAGCGAGGGCGCGGGCAGCCTACGAGCAGTACTTC.

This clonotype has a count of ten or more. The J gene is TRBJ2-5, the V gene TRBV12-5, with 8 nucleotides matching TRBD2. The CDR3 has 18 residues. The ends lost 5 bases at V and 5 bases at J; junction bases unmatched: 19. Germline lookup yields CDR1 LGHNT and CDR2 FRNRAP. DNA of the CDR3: TGTGCTAGTGGTCAAGAACCGGGACTAGTCGGGGTGGGGGAGACCCAGTACTTC. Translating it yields CASGQEPGLVGVGETQYF.

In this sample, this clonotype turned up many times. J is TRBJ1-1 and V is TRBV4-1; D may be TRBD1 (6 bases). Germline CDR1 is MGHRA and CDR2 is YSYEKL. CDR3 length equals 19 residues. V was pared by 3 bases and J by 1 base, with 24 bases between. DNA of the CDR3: TGCGCCAGCAGCCATGAACAGGGAGGGTGCCTTAGCACGAACACTGAAGCTTTCTTT. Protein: CASSHEQGGCLSTNTEAFF.